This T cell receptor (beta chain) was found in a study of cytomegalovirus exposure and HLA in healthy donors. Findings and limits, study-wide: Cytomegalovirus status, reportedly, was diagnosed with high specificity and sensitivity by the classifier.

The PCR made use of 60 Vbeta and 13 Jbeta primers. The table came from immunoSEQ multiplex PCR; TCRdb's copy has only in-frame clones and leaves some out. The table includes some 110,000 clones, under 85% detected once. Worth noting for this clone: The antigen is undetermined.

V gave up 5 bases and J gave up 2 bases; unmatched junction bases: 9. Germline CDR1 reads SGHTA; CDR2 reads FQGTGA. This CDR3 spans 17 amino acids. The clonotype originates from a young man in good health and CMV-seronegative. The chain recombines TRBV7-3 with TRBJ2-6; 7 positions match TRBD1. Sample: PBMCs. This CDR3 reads CASSQAQGWAGANVLTF. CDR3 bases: TGTGCCAGCAGCCAAGCACAGGGGTGGGCTGGGGCCAACGTCCTGACTTTC.